Listed below are T cell receptor beta chains from one sample, sequenced in a study of blood T cell repertoires in COVID-19. The assay was immunoSEQ multiplex PCR, and TCRdb's table has in-frame clones only and misses some. The sample has 300,000 to 350,000 clones, 90% seen once. Material for sequencing was peripheral blood. These receptors were collected from a woman aged 40 to 49 with COVID-19, enrolled during active disease. The CDR3 runs from the conserved cysteine through the conserved F or W.

V gene	CDR3 protein
TRBV7-3	CASSSPGGGGELFF
TRBV2	CASSKIQSNQPQHF
TRBV12-5	CASGLGAGTEAFF
TRBV28	CASSFLQFQGTGSSQPQHF
TRBV24-1	CATSDPRQGSNYGYTF
TRBV9	CASSVSEGNEQFF
TRBV27	CASTGGGSNQPQHF
TRBV7-2	CASSLDRVAGEQYF
TRBV4-3	CASSQEEGRKNIQYF
TRBV5-1	CASSLVGGLSGNTIYF
TRBV18	CASSPPMGGNYGYTF
TRBV27	CASSLAVPHGLGGSYEQYF
TRBV14	CASSPRQGTSSYEQYF
TRBV7-2	CASSQAPGGYTEAFF
TRBV4-3	CASSQERHGNTEAFF
TRBV5-4	CASSLAGQGMGEQYF
TRBV9	CASSPYSGAPYEQYF
TRBV20-1	CSARRQGEAFF